These 11 T cell receptor beta chains were sequenced from one sample in a study of cytomegalovirus exposure and HLA in healthy donors. Vbeta (60) and Jbeta (13) primers were used in the PCR. This table comes from immunoSEQ multiplex PCR, and its TCRdb copy is limited to in-frame clones, with some not included. The table shows some 120,000 clones, with 79% occurring only once. Sequencing input: PBMCs. The receptors originated from a woman under 30 in good health and CMV-seropositive.

The chain carries TRBV28 and TRBJ2-5; D is possibly TRBD1 (6 bases). The CDR3 loop spans 14 amino acids. Trimming took 8 bases from V and 5 from J, leaving 18 bases between them. The germline CDR1 and CDR2 sequences are MDHEN and SYDVKM. As DNA, the CDR3 is TGTGCCAGCTTGAGCCAGACTACAGGGGAGACCCAGTACTTC. This gives the protein CASLSQTTGETQYF. Combining the CDR3 with reference TRBV28 and TRBJ2-5 gives the whole variable domain DVKVTQSSRYLVKRTGEKVFLECVQDMDHENMFWYRQDPGLGLRLIYFSYDVKMKEKGDIPEGYSVSREKKERFSLILESASTNQTSMYLCASLSQTTGETQYFGPGTRLLVL.

The V and J genes are TRBV7-9 and TRBJ2-7; D might be TRBD2 (5 bases). The germline V gene encodes CDR1 SEHNR and CDR2 FQNEAQ (reference sequence). The V gene lost 1 base and the J gene lost 6 bases, with 16 bases spanning the gap. The CDR3 sequence is 15 residues long. The CDR3 loop is CASSLGDGGGREQYF. In nucleotides, the CDR3 is TGTGCCAGCAGCTTAGGTGACGGCGGCGGGCGCGAGCAGTACTTC.

This clone has more than one count but fewer than ten. This chain links TRBV19 with TRBJ1-5; the match to TRBD1 covers 7 bases. Germline values: CDR1 LNHDA, CDR2 SQIVND (reference sequence). The CDR3 is 15 residues long. With 8 bases clipped from V and 2 bases from J, the junction kept 9 bases outside the gene matches. This CDR3 is CASRRGQSGNQPQHF. In nucleotides, the CDR3 is TGTGCCAGTCGAAGGGGACAGTCGGGCAATCAGCCCCAGCATTTT.

The V and J genes are TRBV5-1 and TRBJ2-5; 11 positions agree with TRBD2. The CDR3 is made up of 15 amino acids. The germline CDR1 and CDR2 sequences are SGHRS and YFSETQ. The junction had 5 bases not matched to a gene; V was cut back by 4 bases and J by 3 bases. In DNA form, the CDR3 reads TGCGCCAGCAGCGGCGGACTAGCGGGCAAAGAGACCCAGTACTTC. Encoded protein: CASSGGLAGKETQYF.

As regards this clone: A far larger clone is just one base off, so this is likely a read error. The same CDR3 is also encoded by other DNA sequences in this sample. V and J are TRBV6-1 and TRBJ2-7; 7 bases map to TRBD2. The CDR3 extends over 16 amino acids. CDR1 and CDR2 (germline): MNHNS, SASEGT. CDR3 nucleotide sequence: TGTGCCAGCAGTGAAGAGATCCTAGCGGAGCTCTACGAGCAGTACTTT. Amino acid sequence: CASSEEILAELYEQYF.

Here the CDR3 reads CATLDSWRNTGELFF. As DNA, the CDR3 is TGTGCCACCCTGGACAGCTGGAGGAACACCGGGGAGCTGTTTTTT. This sequence joins TRBV19 and TRBJ2-2, with a tentative D call TRBD1 (6 bases). The CDR3 loop spans 15 amino acids. Germline V gene data show CDR1 as LNHDA and CDR2 as SQIVND (reference sequence). V lost 10 bases and J lost 1, with 16 bases in between.

The gene calls are TRBV14 and TRBJ2-1; TRBD2 agrees at 8 bases. Germline loops: CDR1 SGHDN, CDR2 FVKESK. V shed 4 bases and J 8 bases; nucleotides not matched to a gene: 7. The CDR3 loop spans 14 amino acids. This CDR3 is CASSPSGPFDEQFF. The CDR3 DNA reads as TGTGCCAGCAGCCCTAGCGGGCCGTTCGATGAGCAGTTCTTC.

J is TRBJ1-2 and V is TRBV6-1; the D is unclear. The CDR3 has 12 amino acids. V was cut by 7 bases and J by 3 bases, with 9 bases left in between. Germline CDR1 is MNHNS and CDR2 is SASEGT. The CDR3 protein is CASTEGYYGYTF. The CDR3 DNA reads TGTGCCAGCACAGAGGGCTACTATGGCTACACCTTC.

The chain links TRBV9 to TRBJ1-1, with D perhaps matching TRBD1 (6 bases). The germline V gene has CDR1 SGDLS and CDR2 YYNGEE. Trimming shortened V by 4 bases and J by 0 bases, and 16 bases separated the two germline ends. The CDR3 runs 16 residues. In DNA, the CDR3 is TGTGCCAGCAGCTTGGGCAGGGGCACTATGAACACTGAAGCTTTCTTT. It is translated as CASSLGRGTMNTEAFF.

The rearrangement links TRBV30 to TRBJ2-3; 12 bases are a match to TRBD2. Germline V gene data show CDR1 as GTSNPN and CDR2 as SVGIG (reference sequence). V trimming: 3 bases; J trimming: 1 base; junction bases outside the gene matches: 2. The CDR3 length is 15 residues. The CDR3, as DNA: TGTGCCTGGAGAAGGACTAGCGGGGGCACAGATACGCAGTATTTT. Residues: CAWRRTSGGTDTQYF.

J is TRBJ1-5 and V is TRBV6-5; TRBD1 is a possible D gene (5 bases). Germline values: CDR1 MNHEY, CDR2 SVGAGI. The CDR3 runs to 14 residues. V shed 8 bases and J shed 6 bases, with 17 bases lying between them. This CDR3 is CASGGRVVSQPQHF. The CDR3 nucleotides read TGTGCCAGCGGGGGGAGGGTCGTTAGTCAGCCCCAGCATTTT.